This TCR beta chain was captured in a study of sequential checkpoint blockade in melanoma. Across the whole study: First-line arms were nivolumab then ipilimumab, or the reverse, randomized 1:1.

Noted treatment: randomized to nivolumab then ipilimumab (arm A) or the reverse (arm B). Sorted cells were live CD3+CD8+, lacking CD19 and CD56, from PBMCs. Assay used: immunoSEQ multiplex PCR; TCRdb lists only in-frame clones, some missing. The sample includes approximately 22,000 clones, around 70% of them seen just once. The starting material was CD8+ T cells sorted from blood (inferred from file names), obtained from a patient given nivolumab and ipilimumab in sequence. This TCR came from a human donor with melanoma.

CDR3: CASRTGGGEAFF. CDR3 DNA: TGTGCCAGCAGGACAGGGGGCGGTGAAGCTTTCTTT. This chain links TRBV27 with TRBJ1-1; TRBD1 aligns across 10 bases. Germline assignment: CDR1 MNHEY and CDR2 SMNVEV (reference sequence). Unmatched junction bases numbered 2, after V lost 6 bases and J lost 7 bases. The CDR3 has 12 amino acids.